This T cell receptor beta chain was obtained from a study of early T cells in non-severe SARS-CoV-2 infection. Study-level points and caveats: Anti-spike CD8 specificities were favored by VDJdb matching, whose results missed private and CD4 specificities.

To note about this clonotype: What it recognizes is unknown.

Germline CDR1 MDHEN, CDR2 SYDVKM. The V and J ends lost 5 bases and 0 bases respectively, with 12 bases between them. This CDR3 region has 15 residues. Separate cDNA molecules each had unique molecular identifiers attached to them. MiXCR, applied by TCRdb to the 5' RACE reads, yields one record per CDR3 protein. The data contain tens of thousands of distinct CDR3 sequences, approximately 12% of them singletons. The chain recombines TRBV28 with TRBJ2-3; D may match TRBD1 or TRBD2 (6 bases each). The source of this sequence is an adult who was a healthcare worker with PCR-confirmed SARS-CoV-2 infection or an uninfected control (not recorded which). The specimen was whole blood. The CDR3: CASSPQGRSTDTQYF. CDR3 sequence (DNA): TGTGCCAGCAGTCCCCAGGGGAGGAGCACAGATACGCAGTATTTT.